These T cell receptor beta chains were read from a single sample in a study of OX40 agonist ivuxolimab in advanced cancers. TCRdb's copy holds only in-frame clones and misses some; the assay was immunoSEQ multiplex PCR. The repertoire consists of about 79,000 clones, with about 94% occurring once and the leading ten covering over 8.5%. Sequences were derived from CD4+ or CD8+ T cells sorted from blood, sampled in a trial of the OX40 agonist ivuxolimab. All receptors come from an adult with an advanced solid tumor such as melanoma, head and neck, liver or kidney cancer. Both conserved end residues are part of each CDR3. Each record gives: clone size, J gene, V gene, CDR3 length, CDR3 protein. A clone size is listed for some rows: how often the clone was seen (once, few, many), or a class if it is expanded.

- | TRBJ1-1 | TRBV4-1 | 17 | CASSQDPAGGLNTEAFF
- | TRBJ2-3 | TRBV2 | 14 | CASRLAGGTDTQYF
once | TRBJ2-5 | TRBV28 | 17 | CASSLTSGGASGETQYF
- | TRBJ2-6 | TRBV7-9 | 17 | CASSLVDRTSGANVLTF
- | TRBJ2-7 | TRBV7-2 | 15 | CASSRVLANSYEQYF
- | TRBJ1-2 | TRBV10-2 | 16 | CASSESMGAANYGYTF
once | TRBJ2-7 | TRBV27 | 14 | CASSVTGSAYEQYF
once | TRBJ1-5 | TRBV28 | 14 | CASTEGVAGQPQHF
- | TRBJ2-1 | TRBV28 | 14 | CASSTVAGDNEQFF
- | TRBJ2-3 | TRBV10-2 | 17 | CASTPGVGATMTDTQYF
once | TRBJ2-5 | TRBV4-1 | 17 | CASSPSGAGGPEETQYF
once | TRBJ2-5 | TRBV28 | 14 | CASSETGGGETQYF
- | TRBJ2-7 | TRBV5-1 | 13 | CASSLTGSPEQYF
- | - | TRBV9 | 15 | CASSPSAGTPYEQYF
- | TRBJ1-1 | TRBV6-5 | 15 | CASSLGAGPNTEAFF
- | TRBJ1-3 | TRBV11-2 | 17 | CASSSGSLLHPGNTIYF